Below are 5 T cell receptor beta chains sequenced from a single sample in a study of T cells expressing NK-cell markers. TCRdb processed the 5' RACE reads again and assigns one entry to each CDR3 protein, with no DNA. The ten most abundant clones cover about 18% of a sample with roughly 150,000 distinct CDR3 sequences. The sample was blood T cells: a sorted CD56 or NKG2C T cell subset, CD4+ or CD8+ T cells, or bulk PBMC T cells (not recorded which). All receptors come from a woman between 18 and 70 years old in good health.

This chain uses TRBV30 with TRBJ2-1; TCRdb names TRBD2, which stays unverified in the absence of DNA. Germline V lookup: CDR1 GTSNPN, CDR2 SVGIG (reference sequence). This CDR3 has 11 residues. This CDR3 reads CAWSATSSPFF. Looking up the rest from reference TRBV30 and TRBJ2-1 gives the full variable domain: SQTIHQWPATLVQPVGSPLSLECTVEGTSNPNLYWYRQAAGRGLQLLFYSVGIGQISSEVPQNLSASRPQDRQFILSSKKLLLSDSGFYLCAWSATSSPFFGPGTRLTVL.

The rearrangement links TRBV6-5 to TRBJ2-5; the D call from TCRdb, TRBD2, cannot be confirmed without DNA. This CDR3 has 15 residues. Germline-derived CDR1 and CDR2 are MNHEY and SVGAGI. This CDR3 reads CASSYSSGAQETQYF.

This chain joins TRBV25-1 and TRBJ1-1; with no DNA, the TCRdb D assignment of TRBD1 cannot be verified. CDR1 and CDR2 (germline): MGHDK, SYGVNS. The CDR3 loop spans 15 amino acids. This chain's CDR3 is CASSDRGRPYTEAFF.

V usage is TRBV6-2 or TRBV6-3 and J usage is TRBJ1-5; TCRdb gives TRBD1 as the D gene, but with no DNA this cannot be confirmed. The CDR3 sequence is 14 residues long. The germline V gene has CDR1 MNHEY and CDR2 SVGEGT. The CDR3 spells CASSYSGQNQPQHF.

The rearrangement joins TRBV10-3 to TRBJ2-1; TCRdb lists TRBD2, though no DNA is available to test this call. Germline CDR1 is ENHRY and CDR2 is SYGVKD. This CDR3 comprises 16 residues. The chain's CDR3 is CAISENGLAGDNEQFF.